This T cell receptor beta chain was sequenced for a study of CD8+ T cells in alopecia areata. Regarding the study as a whole: Higher clonality and more expanded CD8+ clones appeared in lesional than normal scalp.

Noted treatment: oral pan-JAK inhibitor, 5-10 mg twice daily. Turning to this clone: Its antigen is not identified.

This CDR3 is built from 16 residues. V lost 0 bases to trimming and J lost 2 bases; unmatched junction nucleotides: 7. Germline-derived CDR1 and CDR2 are SGHRS and YFSETQ. It was cDNA, reverse transcribed from extracted RNA, that served as the sequencing template. The repertoire was sequenced with immunoSEQ multiplex PCR; TCRdb's copy has only in-frame clones and lacks some. The data hold over 70,000 clones, with 66% observed a single time. This chain links TRBV5-1 with TRBJ2-7; 8 bases line up with TRBD2. The origin of this receptor is a human donor with alopecia areata. This material consisted of CD8+ T cells sorted from blood, taken at week 24, from a patient treated with tofacitinib. As DNA, the CDR3 is TGCGCCAGCAGCTTGGAAGTAGCGGGAAAGACCTACGAGCAGTACTTC. Amino acid sequence: CASSLEVAGKTYEQYF.